The present entry profiles one T cell receptor beta chain with its context. This CDR3 comprises 15 residues. Trimming removed 1 base from V and 6 bases from J; junction bases left unmatched: 7. CDR1 and CDR2 from the germline V gene are SGHNT and YENEEA. The data originate from a study of cytomegalovirus exposure and HLA in healthy donors. On the study more broadly: Drawn from HLA-typed donors, 65 million to 100 million unique TCRs were held in an early data release.

Amplification used 60 Vbeta primers and 13 Jbeta primers. TCRdb keeps only in-frame clones here, not all; method: immunoSEQ multiplex PCR. Of some 80,000 clones in the sample, about 78% were seen once. The TCR sequence derives from a man aged 18 to 30 in good health and CMV-seropositive. The rearrangement links TRBV11-3 to TRBJ1-1; 8 nucleotides align to TRBD1. The sequencing input was PBMCs. CDR3 nucleotide sequence: TGTGCCAGCAGCTTAGGACAGGGGAGGGAGTCTGAAGCTTTCTTT. Its translation: CASSLGQGRESEAFF.